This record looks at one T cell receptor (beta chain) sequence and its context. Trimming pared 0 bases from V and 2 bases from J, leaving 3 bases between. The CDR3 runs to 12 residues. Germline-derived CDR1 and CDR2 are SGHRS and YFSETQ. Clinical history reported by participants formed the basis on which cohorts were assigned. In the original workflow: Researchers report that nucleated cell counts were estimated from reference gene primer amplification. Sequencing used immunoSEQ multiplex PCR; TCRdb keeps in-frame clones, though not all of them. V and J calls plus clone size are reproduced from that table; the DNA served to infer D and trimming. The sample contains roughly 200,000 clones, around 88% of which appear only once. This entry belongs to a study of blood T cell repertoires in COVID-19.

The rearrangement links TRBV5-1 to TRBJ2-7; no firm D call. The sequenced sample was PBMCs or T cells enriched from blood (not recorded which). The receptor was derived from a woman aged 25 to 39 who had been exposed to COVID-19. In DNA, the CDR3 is TGCGCCAGCAGCTTGGAGCCCTACGAGCAGTACTTC. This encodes CASSLEPYEQYF.